This TCR beta chain derives from a study of read filtering for tumor transcriptome and immune sequencing. Study context: Transcriptome libraries were built from DNase-treated RNA. Study-wide results and limits: This fraction held mixed bone marrow immune cells after CD138-negative sorting.

A note on this clonotype: The target antigen is unknown.

From about 400 ng of RNA, a library with molecular barcoded alpha/delta and beta/gamma adaptors was made. Using its own MiXCR run on the reads, TCRdb lists one record per CDR3 protein. The sample yields 100,000 to 150,000 distinct CDR3 sequences, approximately 13% seen once. The germline gives CDR1 DFQATT, CDR2 SNEGSKA (reference sequence). CDR3 length equals 13 residues. V lost 5 bases, J lost 1 base, and 4 bases stayed unmatched. The TCR originated in a donor at least 40 years old with multiple myeloma. The sample taken for sequencing was a population of CD138-negative cells sorted from bone marrow. The rearrangement uses TRBV20-1 and TRBJ2-5; 7 bases fit TRBD1. In nucleotides, the CDR3 is TGCAGTGCTGGGGACAGACCCCAAGAGACCCAGTACTTC. As protein: CSAGDRPQETQYF.